This TCR beta chain came from a study of naive and memory T cell subsets. The CDR3 consists of 14 residues. Germline CDR1 reads MRHNA; CDR2 reads SNTAGT. V gave up 3 bases and J gave up 6 bases; unmatched junction bases: 0. A UMI-containing oligonucleotide was joined by 3' ligation to the TCR cDNA template. Whole-blood samples were approximately 2.6 ml of peripheral blood from healthy adult volunteers. This clonotype showed up many times. Four PCR rounds used nested alpha and beta constant region primers plus the SP2 primer. TCRdb reanalysed the 5' RACE reads using MiXCR and keeps one entry per CDR3 protein. Of more than 50,000 distinct CDR3 sequences detected, around 8% appear once; the ten largest clones hold 15% to 20%.

This clonotype was sampled from a female donor in good health. The chain recombines TRBV6-4 with TRBJ2-1; 12 bases are a match to TRBD2. The CDR3 DNA sequence: TGTGCCAGCAGTGAACTAGCGGGGGGCAATGAGCAGTTCTTC. Translated: CASSELAGGNEQFF.